These 23 T cell receptor beta chains originate from one sample sequenced in a study of T cell repertoires in cytomegalovirus infection. Each CDR3 protein is one row after TCRdb ran MiXCR on the reads. This repertoire shows roughly 77,000 distinct CDR3 sequences, just under 4% found once; its top ten account for less than 25%. The sequenced sample was PBMCs. The receptor set was obtained from a human donor in good health (CMV status not recorded). Some clones in this sample may be carry-over from other donors' samples.

This clonotype has ten or more counts. V usage is TRBV2 and J usage is TRBJ1-6; the match to TRBD1 covers 9 bases. V shed 6 bases, J shed 8 bases, and the junction held 5 bases outside the gene matches. The CDR3 totals 14 residues. The germline V gene encodes CDR1 SNHLY and CDR2 FYNNEI. As DNA, the CDR3 is TGTGCCAGCAGATTGACAGGGGGTGATTCACCCCTCCACTTT. Protein: CASRLTGGDSPLHF.

In this sample, this clonotype turned up a few times. The V call is TRBV5-1, the J call TRBJ1-5, with TRBD1 as a possible D gene (5 bases). V lost 0 bases and J 2 bases, leaving 9 bases between the germline ends. CDR1 SGHRS and CDR2 YFSETQ come from the germline V gene. This CDR3 region has 15 residues. In DNA form, the CDR3 reads TGCGCCAGCAGCTTGGATTCGGGGGGCAATCAGCCCCAGCATTTT. Amino acid sequence: CASSLDSGGNQPQHF.

This clonotype has ten or more counts. This chain uses TRBV7-9 with TRBJ1-3; the D is unclear. V shed 2 bases and J shed 1 base, with 6 bases lying between them. The germline gives CDR1 SEHNR, CDR2 FQNEAQ (reference sequence). This CDR3 spans 14 amino acids. The chain's CDR3 is CASSLSASGNTIYF. DNA for the CDR3: TGTGCCAGCAGCTTATCCGCATCTGGAAACACCATATATTTT.

The genes are TRBV11-2 and TRBJ2-2; 8 nucleotides agree with TRBD2. CDR3 length: 15 residues. After removal of 7 bases from V and 3 bases from J, the junction contained 7 bases not matched to a gene. CDR1 SGHAT and CDR2 FQNNGV come from the germline V gene. The CDR3 region has the DNA TGTGCCAGCACCCGGAGCGGGGGCGACACCGGGGAGCTGTTTTTT. It yields the protein CASTRSGGDTGELFF. Full variable domain (remainder filled in from reference TRBV11-2 and TRBJ2-2): EAGVAQSPRYKIIEKRQSVAFWCNPISGHATLYWYQQILGQGPKLLIQFQNNGVVDDSQLPKDRFSAERLKGVDSTLKIQPAKLEDSAVYLCASTRSGGDTGELFFGEGSRLTVL.

Only one count was recorded for this clonotype. The rearrangement links TRBV20-1 to TRBJ2-7; D remains unclear. Germline CDR1 is DFQATT and CDR2 is SNEGSKA (reference sequence). The CDR3 has 16 amino acids. V lost 3 bases, J lost 4 bases, and 22 bases lay in between. CDR3: CSARGFTGAPPYEQYF. The CDR3 region has the DNA TGCAGTGCTAGGGGCTTTACGGGCGCTCCACCTTACGAGCAGTACTTC.

This clonotype was detected ten times or more. The CDR3 DNA reads as TGTGCCAGCAGCTCCCTTCCGGACAGGTCCTACGAGCAGTACTTC. Its translation is CASSSLPDRSYEQYF. The chain uses TRBV6-2 or TRBV6-3 and TRBJ2-7; 7 bases match TRBD1. This CDR3 comprises 15 residues. V trimming: 6 bases; J trimming: 1 base; junction bases outside the gene matches: 9. Germline CDR1 MNHEY, CDR2 SVGEGT.

This clonotype was recorded many times. The chain is built from TRBV7-2 and TRBJ2-7; D ambiguous. Germline loops: CDR1 SGHTA, CDR2 FQGNSA. The CDR3 is 13 amino acids. The ends were cut back, 5 bases at V and 4 bases at J, with 12 bases in the middle. The CDR3: CASSPGGVYEQYF. DNA of the CDR3: TGTGCCAGCAGCCCGGGCGGAGTTTACGAGCAGTACTTC.

This clonotype was recorded many times. The chain joins TRBV6-6 to TRBJ1-1; 12 bases fit TRBD1. The CDR3 has 18 residues. Germline V gives CDR1 MNHNY, CDR2 SVGAGI (reference sequence). With V trimmed by 0 bases and J by 6 bases, 11 bases remained unmatched. The CDR3 DNA follows: TGTGCCAGCAGTTACTCCCGGGGCGCGGGACAGGGGGCGGCTGAAGCTTTCTTT. This sequence encodes CASSYSRGAGQGAAEAFF.

This clonotype was seen many times. The gene calls are TRBV12-3 or TRBV12-4 and TRBJ1-2; TRBD1 matches at 7 bases. The CDR3 loop spans 15 amino acids. V lost 3 bases to trimming and J lost 6 bases; unmatched junction nucleotides: 10. CDR3 region: CASSLRGDRDHGYTF. CDR3 DNA sequence: TGTGCCAGCAGTTTGAGGGGAGACAGGGACCATGGCTACACCTTC.

This clonotype was found many times. The chain recombines TRBV7-2 with TRBJ2-1; 9 bases align to TRBD2. The J segment lost 7 bases and the V segment lost 4 bases, leaving 14 bases of the junction unmatched. The CDR3 extends over 17 amino acids. Per germline, CDR1 SGHTA and CDR2 FQGNSA. CDR3 nucleotide sequence: TGTGCCAGCAGCTCCCAGGGAGGGCGGGGGGGCAATAATGAGCAGTTCTTC. Translated: CASSSQGGRGGNNEQFF.

The chain combines TRBV2 with TRBJ2-3, with 7 bases lining up with TRBD2. The germline V gene has CDR1 SNHLY and CDR2 FYNNEI. Unmatched junction bases numbered 6, after V lost 6 bases and J lost 6 bases. The CDR3 runs to 13 residues. As DNA, the CDR3 is TGTGCCAGCAGCCTCCGGGAGGCCGATACGCAGTATTTT. Translating it yields CASSLREADTQYF.

This clonotype was counted at least ten times. The chain employs TRBV7-2 and TRBJ2-5; 9 bases agree with TRBD1. Looked up from germline, CDR1 is SGHTA and CDR2 is FQGNSA. The CDR3 spans 15 residues. The V and J ends lost 5 bases and 2 bases, in that order; junction bases with no gene match: 6. CDR3 in DNA: TGTGCCAGCAGCAAGGACAGGGGAGAGCAAGAGACCCAGTACTTC. This sequence encodes CASSKDRGEQETQYF.

This clonotype was counted only a few times. The V gene is TRBV28, the J gene TRBJ2-1; D is possibly TRBD1 or TRBD2 (6 bases each). The germline gives CDR1 MDHEN, CDR2 SYDVKM. Trimming removed 6 bases at V and 2 bases at J, with 8 bases between. This CDR3 comprises 13 residues. CDR3 sequence reads: CASRRGAYNEQFF. Here the CDR3 DNA reads TGTGCCAGCAGGAGGGGGGCCTACAATGAGCAGTTCTTC.

The sample holds many counts of this clonotype. The chain links TRBV29-1 to TRBJ1-4, with D uncertain. The germline CDR1 and CDR2 sequences are SQVTM and ANQGSEA. V gave up 7 bases and J gave up 11 bases, with 26 bases separating them. The CDR3 runs 15 residues. The CDR3 protein is CSAAGGKDLKAKLFF. The CDR3 DNA follows: TGCAGCGCGGCGGGAGGAAAAGACCTGAAGGCCAAACTGTTTTTT.

This clonotype has at least ten counts. The rearrangement uses TRBV6-2 or TRBV6-3 and TRBJ2-3, with D possibly TRBD1 on 6 matching bases. The CDR3 length is 15 residues. V was pared by 6 bases and J by 4 bases, with 17 bases between. CDR1 is MNHEY, CDR2 SVGEGT, per germline. The chain's CDR3 is CASSDPPQGPDTQYF. The CDR3 nucleotides read TGTGCCAGCAGCGACCCTCCACAGGGACCAGATACGCAGTATTTT.

This clonotype was counted ten times or more. The chain is built from TRBV7-6 and TRBJ2-5, with TRBD1 matching over 7 bases. Germline lookup yields CDR1 SGHVS and CDR2 FNYEAQ. The CDR3 spans 13 residues. J was trimmed by 4 bases and V by 11 bases; bases with no gene match: 10. Written as DNA, the CDR3 is TGTGCCGCAGGGCCAGCAGGGGGAGAGACCCAGTACTTC. Encoded protein: CAAGPAGGETQYF.

This clonotype has a count of ten or more. V and J are TRBV20-1 and TRBJ2-1; 12 bases match TRBD2. Losses at the gene ends were 2 bases for V and 5 bases for J; bases not matched to a gene: 7. The CDR3 length is 16 residues. Germline V CDR1 and CDR2: DFQATT, SNEGSKA (reference sequence). CDR3 residues: CSARLPGLAGHNEQFF. CDR3 coding DNA: TGCAGTGCTAGACTTCCGGGACTAGCGGGCCACAATGAGCAGTTCTTC.

This clonotype occurred many times. This chain joins TRBV7-8 and TRBJ1-1; D possibly corresponds to TRBD1 (5 bases). With 5 bases removed from V and 4 bases from J, the gap between germline ends came to 14 bases. The CDR3 is 14 residues long. The germline CDR1 and CDR2 sequences are SGHVS and FQNEAQ. CDR3 coding DNA: TGTGCCAGCAGCCCTAGTCCCGGGGGCACTGAAGCTTTCTTT. This encodes CASSPSPGGTEAFF.

This clonotype was recorded many times. The chain recombines TRBV6-1 with TRBJ1-2, with a weak D call TRBD1 (6 bases). Per the germline V gene, CDR1 is MNHNS and CDR2 is SASEGT. V dropped 6 bases and J dropped 0 bases, with 20 bases sitting between them. There are 17 residues in the CDR3. This CDR3 is CASRQFEWTAPNYGYTF. The CDR3 DNA sequence: TGTGCCAGCAGACAGTTCGAATGGACAGCTCCTAACTATGGCTACACCTTC.

This clonotype has a count of ten or more. The gene calls are TRBV7-2 and TRBJ1-3; D uncertain. V was trimmed by 1 base and J by 5 bases, leaving 15 bases between them. There are 16 residues in the CDR3. The germline V gene has CDR1 SGHTA and CDR2 FQGNSA. CDR3 loop: CASSLVQAGRRNTIYF. CDR3 in DNA: TGTGCCAGCAGCTTAGTCCAGGCCGGGCGGAGAAACACCATATATTTT.

This clonotype was observed at least ten times. The chain employs TRBV6-2 or TRBV6-3 and TRBJ2-7; D unresolved. Trimming pared 5 bases from V and 7 bases from J, leaving 9 bases between. Germline values: CDR1 MNHEY, CDR2 SVGEGT. The CDR3 is 11 amino acids. The CDR3 DNA sequence: TGTGCCAGCAGTCCTTCCTGGGAGCAGTACTTC. Translated, it gives CASSPSWEQYF.

This clonotype was detected many times. The rearrangement uses TRBV7-2 and TRBJ2-1, with D uncertain. The CDR3 loop spans 15 amino acids. Trimming took off 1 base at V and 2 bases at J, with 9 bases between the two ends. Germline values: CDR1 SGHTA, CDR2 FQGNSA. The DNA for the CDR3 is TGTGCCAGCAGCTTAGGTGGAGCTACCTACAATGAGCAGTTCTTC. Protein product: CASSLGGATYNEQFF.

Notes on this clonotype: Since a much larger clone is just one base distant, this may be a read error. The rearrangement uses TRBV7-2 and TRBJ2-3, with D unclear. CDR3 length: 12 residues. Germline V gene sequence: CDR1 SGHTA, CDR2 FQGNSA. The CDR3 is CASRESGDMQYF. The CDR3 coding sequence is TGTGCCAGCAGAGAGAGTGGGGATATGCAGTATTTT.